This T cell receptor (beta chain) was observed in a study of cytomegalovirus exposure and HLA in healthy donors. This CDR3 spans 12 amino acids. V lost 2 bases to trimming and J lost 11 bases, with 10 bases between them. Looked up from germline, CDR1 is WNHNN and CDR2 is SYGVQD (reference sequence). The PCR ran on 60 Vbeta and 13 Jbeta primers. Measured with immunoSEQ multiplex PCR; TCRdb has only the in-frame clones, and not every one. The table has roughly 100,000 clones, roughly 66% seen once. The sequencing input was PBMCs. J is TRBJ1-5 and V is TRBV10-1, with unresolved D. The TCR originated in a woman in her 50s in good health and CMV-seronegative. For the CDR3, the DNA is TGCGCCAGCAGTGAGGGCAGCCAGGCCCAGCATTTT. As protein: CASSEGSQAQHF.